One sample yielded the 27 T cell receptor beta chains listed below, sequenced in a study of OX40 agonist ivuxolimab in advanced cancers. The assay was immunoSEQ multiplex PCR, and TCRdb's table has in-frame clones only and misses some. The sample holds approximately 40,000 clones, more than 75% seen once. This specimen was CD4+ or CD8+ T cells sorted from blood, taken in a trial of the OX40 agonist ivuxolimab. The receptor set was obtained from an adult with an advanced solid tumor such as melanoma, head and neck, liver or kidney cancer.

The rearrangement joins TRBV7-9 to TRBJ2-3; 8 bases map to TRBD2. CDR3 length: 14 amino acids. The germline CDR1 and CDR2 sequences are SEHNR and FQNEAQ (reference sequence). V shed 3 bases, J shed 6 bases, and the junction held 5 bases outside the gene matches. CDR3 loop: CASSFSGEWDTQYF. The CDR3 DNA reads as TGTGCCAGCAGCTTTAGCGGGGAATGGGATACGCAGTATTTT.

This clone has a single count. The V gene is TRBV11-2, the J gene TRBJ2-3; no clear D gene. The ends were cut back, 4 bases at V and 2 bases at J, with 4 bases in the middle. This CDR3 is 12 amino acids long. Germline V gene data show CDR1 as SGHAT and CDR2 as FQNNGV. The CDR3 nucleotides are TGTGCCAGCAGCTACGTCACAGATACGCAGTATTTT. Protein sequence: CASSYVTDTQYF.

The chain couples TRBV7-9 to TRBJ1-1, with D perhaps TRBD1 (6 bases). Trimming pared 5 bases from V and 8 bases from J, leaving 12 bases between. CDR1 SEHNR and CDR2 FQNEAQ come from the germline V gene (reference sequence). This CDR3 has 12 amino acids. CDR3 coding DNA: TGTGCCAGCAGCGTGGACAGCTTCGAAGCTTTCTTT. Its translation: CASSVDSFEAFF.

This chain connects TRBV19 to TRBJ1-1, with D unclear. The V end lost 6 bases, the J end lost 4 bases, and 9 bases lay between the germline ends. Germline V gene lookup returns CDR1 LNHDA and CDR2 SQIVND (reference sequence). The CDR3 runs 12 residues. CDR3 sequence (DNA): TGTGCCAGTAGCACAGTGGGCACTGAAGCTTTCTTT. It is translated as CASSTVGTEAFF.

This sequence joins TRBV9 and TRBJ2-1, with 10 bases fitting TRBD1. Losses at the gene ends were 8 bases for V and 7 bases for J; bases not matched to a gene: 6. Looked up from germline, CDR1 is SGDLS and CDR2 is YYNGEE. This CDR3 is built from 13 residues. DNA for the CDR3: TGTGCCAGTACCCGACAGGGGGCGAATGAGCAGTTCTTC. Translated, it gives CASTRQGANEQFF.

This chain uses TRBV14 with TRBJ2-7, with a possible D match to TRBD2 (5 bases). Germline V lookup: CDR1 SGHDN, CDR2 FVKESK. V was clipped by 0 bases and J by 7 bases, with 13 bases between them. The CDR3 runs 14 residues. The CDR3 DNA follows: TGTGCCAGCAGCCAAGACGGTATTGGGAGAGAGCAGTACTTC. Translated: CASSQDGIGREQYF.

The genes are TRBV5-1 and TRBJ2-3; D gene uncertain. Trimming cost V 0 bases and J 3 bases, with 5 bases left between them. The germline V gene encodes CDR1 SGHRS and CDR2 YFSETQ. The CDR3 sequence is 13 residues long. The CDR3 DNA is TGCGCCAGCAGCTTGGGGCGGACAGATACGCAGTATTTT. Translating it yields CASSLGRTDTQYF.

The chain is built from TRBV5-1 and TRBJ2-3, with no clear D. The CDR3 sequence is 15 residues long. Germline values: CDR1 SGHRS, CDR2 YFSETQ. The germline V and J ends were trimmed by 0 bases and 3 bases, with 11 bases remaining between them. This chain's CDR3 is CASSLGIERTDTQYF. The CDR3 DNA is TGCGCCAGCAGCTTGGGGATAGAAAGGACAGATACGCAGTATTTT.

This clone came up a few times. The chain recombines TRBV7-9 with TRBJ1-5, with a possible D match to TRBD1 (5 bases). This CDR3 comprises 14 residues. The ends were cut back, 5 bases at V and 3 bases at J, with 11 bases in the middle. Germline CDR1 is SEHNR and CDR2 is FQNEAQ (reference sequence). As DNA, the CDR3 is TGTGCCAGCAGCGGCCGGGGGGACAATCAGCCCCAGCATTTT. It is translated as CASSGRGDNQPQHF.

This chain joins TRBV5-6 and TRBJ1-4; D is unresolved. This CDR3 contains 15 residues. V was cut by 0 bases and J by 3 bases, with 9 bases left in between. Germline CDR1 reads SGHDT; CDR2 reads YYEEEE. The CDR3 DNA reads as TGTGCCAGCAGCTTGGCGTCTACAGCTAATGAAAAACTGTTTTTT. The encoded protein is CASSLASTANEKLFF.

In its sample, this clone was seen once. The gene calls are TRBV29-1 and TRBJ2-7; D remains ambiguous. In germline, CDR1 is SQVTM, CDR2 ANQGSEA. Trimming shortened V by 6 bases and J by 6 bases, and 9 bases separated the two germline ends. The CDR3 is 10 residues long. The CDR3 here is CSVIKGEQYF. The CDR3 DNA is TGCAGCGTGATAAAGGGCGAGCAGTACTTC.

The chain joins TRBV7-9 to TRBJ2-5, with 11 bases fitting TRBD2. Germline values: CDR1 SEHNR, CDR2 FQNEAQ (reference sequence). Trimming at V came to 3 bases and at J to 3 bases, leaving 3 bases not matched to a gene. This CDR3 contains 15 residues. CDR3 bases: TGTGCCAGCAGCTTCGATAGCGGGGGGGAAGAGACCCAGTACTTC. Translating it yields CASSFDSGGEETQYF.

The chain joins TRBV9 to TRBJ2-5; unclear D gene. From germline, CDR1 is SGDLS and CDR2 YYNGEE. V was shortened by 3 bases and J by 8 bases, with 8 bases between the two germline ends. The CDR3 has 11 residues. Here the CDR3 reads CASSGGPTQYF. The DNA for the CDR3 is TGTGCCAGCAGCGGAGGCCCAACCCAGTACTTC.

The CDR3 DNA is TGTGCCAGTAGTATATTACCCCGGGGTAGCGGTAACAATGAGCAGTTCTTC. Protein: CASSILPRGSGNNEQFF. V gene TRBV19 combines with J gene TRBJ2-1; possible D gene TRBD2, 6 bases. CDR3 size: 17 residues. The germline V and J ends were trimmed by 2 bases and 5 bases, with 19 bases remaining between them. Looked up from germline, CDR1 is LNHDA and CDR2 is SQIVND (reference sequence).

This clone came up once. The rearrangement uses TRBV7-9 and TRBJ1-2, with a tentative D call TRBD1 (5 bases). This CDR3 comprises 16 residues. Trimming took 4 bases from V and 3 from J, leaving 18 bases between them. The germline gives CDR1 SEHNR, CDR2 FQNEAQ (reference sequence). The CDR3 sequence: CASSSNNRTSHYGYTF. CDR3 nucleotides: TGTGCCAGCAGCTCGAACAACAGGACCTCCCACTATGGCTACACCTTC.

This clone occurred once. V and J are TRBV4-3 and TRBJ1-1; no firm D call. V was clipped by 4 bases and J by 1 base, with 13 bases between them. CDR1 is LGHNA and CDR2 is YSLEER in the germline V gene. The CDR3 extends over 15 amino acids. This CDR3 is CASSPKWDENTEAFF. The DNA for the CDR3 is TGCGCCAGCAGCCCGAAATGGGATGAGAACACTGAAGCTTTCTTT.

This chain links TRBV2 with TRBJ2-2; TRBD1 matches at 7 bases. V was pared by 2 bases and J by 3 bases, with 6 bases of the junction left unmatched. This CDR3 comprises 16 residues. Looked up from germline, CDR1 is SNHLY and CDR2 is FYNNEI. The CDR3, as DNA: TGTGCCAGCAGTGAAAGTCTCGACAGGGACACCGGGGAGCTGTTTTTT. Amino acid sequence: CASSESLDRDTGELFF. Full variable domain (remainder filled in from reference TRBV2 and TRBJ2-2): EPEVTQTPSHQVTQMGQEVILRCVPISNHLYFYWYRQILGQKVEFLVSFYNNEISEKSEIFDDQFSVERPDGSNFTLKIRSTKLEDSAMYFCASSESLDRDTGELFFGEGSRLTVL.

This chain uses TRBV11-2 with TRBJ1-1; weak D call: TRBD1 (6 bases). Germline V gene data show CDR1 as SGHAT and CDR2 as FQNNGV. The CDR3 covers 16 residues. V dropped 2 bases and J dropped 3 bases, with 16 bases sitting between them. The CDR3 spells CASSLPQGTLDTEAFF. The CDR3 DNA is TGTGCCAGCAGCTTACCGCAGGGGACCTTGGACACTGAAGCTTTCTTT.

CDR3 nucleotides: TGTGCCAGCAGTGAACAGGGCTCTGGGGCCAACGTCCTGACTTTC. Translation gives CASSEQGSGANVLTF. The V and J genes are TRBV6-1 and TRBJ2-6, with TRBD1 as a possible D gene (5 bases). CDR1 is MNHNS, CDR2 SASEGT, per germline. The CDR3 loop spans 15 amino acids. V dropped 2 bases and J dropped 0 bases, with 5 bases sitting between them.

This clone occurred a few times. The chain links TRBV19 to TRBJ1-1; unclear D gene. With 7 bases removed from V and 3 bases from J, the gap between germline ends came to 12 bases. The CDR3 spans 13 residues. The germline V gene has CDR1 LNHDA and CDR2 SQIVND (reference sequence). CDR3 coding DNA: TGTGCCAGTAAAAGGGCGATCTACACTGAAGCTTTCTTT. Translation: CASKRAIYTEAFF.

The rearrangement links TRBV9 to TRBJ2-5, with 7 bases lining up with TRBD2. The J call may be faulty, since TRBJ2-7 better matches the DNA end. The CDR3 loop spans 15 amino acids. CDR1 SGDLS and CDR2 YYNGEE come from the germline V gene. The CDR3 loop reads CASSVEAGRPYEQYF. CDR3 DNA: TGTGCCAGCAGCGTAGAAGCGGGGCGCCCCTACGAGCAGTACTTC.

This clone has only one observation. This sequence joins TRBV27 and TRBJ2-3; either TRBD1 or TRBD2 may fit D (6 bases each). CDR3 size: 15 residues. The germline CDR1 and CDR2 sequences are MNHEY and SMNVEV (reference sequence). Trimming cost V 2 bases and J 2 bases, with 11 bases left between them. The CDR3 DNA sequence: TGTGCCAGCAGTTTAAACGGGGGCTTCACAGATACGCAGTATTTT. Its protein product is CASSLNGGFTDTQYF.

CDR3 bases: TGTGCCAGCAGCGTAGGGTTGAACAGTCGCACCGGGGAGCTGTTTTTT. It encodes CASSVGLNSRTGELFF. The rearrangement uses TRBV9 and TRBJ2-2, with D unclear. The CDR3 spans 16 residues. V was clipped by 0 bases and J by 4 bases, with 13 bases between them. In germline, CDR1 is SGDLS, CDR2 YYNGEE.

The V gene is TRBV5-1, the J gene TRBJ2-1; 8 positions agree with TRBD1. After removal of 0 bases from V and 10 bases from J, the junction contained 0 bases not matched to a gene. This CDR3 contains 12 residues. Germline CDR1 is SGHRS and CDR2 is YFSETQ. The DNA for the CDR3 is TGCGCCAGCAGCTTGGGGACAGGGGAGCAGTTCTTC. It specifies CASSLGTGEQFF.

J is TRBJ2-6 and V is TRBV5-1, with D perhaps TRBD1 (5 bases). CDR1 is SGHRS, CDR2 YFSETQ, per germline. This CDR3 comprises 17 residues. V gave up 4 bases and J gave up 1 base, with 15 bases separating them. CDR3 residues: CASSIPSQGSGANVLTF. The CDR3, as DNA: TGCGCCAGCAGCATCCCCAGCCAGGGTTCTGGGGCCAACGTCCTGACTTTC.

The rearrangement joins TRBV6-1 to TRBJ2-5, with D possibly TRBD2 on 6 matching bases. Trimming stripped 1 base from V and 5 bases from J, with 17 bases between. The CDR3 has 16 amino acids. Germline CDR1 reads MNHNS; CDR2 reads SASEGT. CDR3: CASSEEELAAGETQYF. CDR3 bases: TGTGCCAGCAGTGAAGAGGAGCTCGCGGCGGGGGAGACCCAGTACTTC.

The V call is TRBV10-3, the J call TRBJ2-7, with D maybe TRBD2 (6 bases). The germline CDR1 and CDR2 sequences are ENHRY and SYGVKD. The CDR3 runs 13 residues. V was pared by 7 bases and J by 7 bases, with 17 bases between. This CDR3 is CAITPEGREEQYF. DNA for the CDR3: TGTGCCATCACCCCGGAGGGTCGTGAGGAGCAGTACTTC.